This T cell receptor beta chain was identified during a study of CD8 T cells in Susac syndrome. Overall study results and limits: The authors acknowledged that their TCR sequencing and HLA analysis involved a relatively small number of individuals.

The CDR3 length is 14 residues. V was trimmed by 5 bases and J by 2 bases, leaving 13 bases between them. Germline CDR1 MNHNY, CDR2 SVGAGI (reference sequence). Of note for this clonotype: Its antigen remains unknown.

RNA in amounts of about 0.5 to 1 ug was reverse transcribed with random hexamers. Coverage of TCR beta CDR3 amplification by immunoSEQ multiplex PCR extended to 54 Vbeta and 13 Jbeta. TCRdb itself ran the immunoSEQ multiplex PCR reads through MiXCR, one entry per CDR3 protein. Here the sample spans 85,000 to 95,000 distinct CDR3 sequences, around 94% being singletons. The rearrangement uses TRBV6-6 and TRBJ2-7; possible D gene TRBD1, 6 bases. The clonotype originates from a human donor with Susac syndrome. Sequencing was carried out using CD4+ T cells from PBMCs. In DNA form, the CDR3 reads TGTGCCAGCAGTCCCGGACAGACTCCCTACGAGCAGTACTTC. This codes for CASSPGQTPYEQYF.